Following are 18 T cell receptor beta chains from one sample sequenced in a study of neurological immune-mediated disorders. MiXCR, run by TCRdb on the 5' RACE reads, gives a single entry per CDR3 protein. The sample yields tens of thousands of distinct CDR3 sequences, around 5% seen once. Source material: CD4+ T cells from blood. All receptors derive from a man between 18 and 35 years old in good health.

The table lists this clonotype with many counts. V is TRBV5-5 and J is TRBJ1-1; 7 positions agree with TRBD1. The junction had 21 bases not matched to a gene; V was cut back by 4 bases and J by 0 bases. The CDR3 consists of 20 residues. Germline V gives CDR1 SGHKS, CDR2 YYEKEE (reference sequence). CDR3 amino acids: CASSVRQGLSQRSVNTEAFF. CDR3 nucleotides: TGTGCCAGCAGCGTACGACAGGGACTATCTCAACGGTCGGTGAACACTGAAGCTTTCTTT.

There are many counts of this clonotype. The V gene is TRBV27, the J gene TRBJ2-7; D tentatively reads TRBD1 or TRBD2 (5 bases each). V was shortened by 4 bases and J by 10 bases, with 11 bases between the two germline ends. Germline V gene lookup returns CDR1 MNHEY and CDR2 SMNVEV (reference sequence). This CDR3 comprises 11 residues. The CDR3 protein is CASSSGRKQYF. The CDR3 DNA reads TGTGCCAGCAGTTCGGGACGGAAACAGTACTTC.

This clonotype was counted at least ten times. CDR3 sequence reads: CASSLDGGKSDTQYF. CDR3 DNA sequence: TGCGCCAGCAGCTTGGACGGGGGAAAGAGCGATACGCAGTATTTT. The rearrangement uses TRBV5-1 and TRBJ2-3, with D possibly matching TRBD2 (6 bases). Germline lookup yields CDR1 SGHRS and CDR2 YFSETQ. The germline V and J ends were trimmed by 0 bases and 6 bases, with 14 bases remaining between them. The CDR3 totals 15 residues.

The table lists this clonotype with many counts. The chain has TRBV7-3 and TRBJ2-1; perhaps TRBD2 as D (6 bases). V gave up 1 base and J gave up 2 bases, with 9 bases separating them. Germline CDR1 is SGHTA and CDR2 is FQGTGA. CDR3 length: 15 residues. CDR3 sequence: CASSLMGGTYNEQFF. For the CDR3, the DNA is TGTGCCAGCAGCTTAATGGGGGGTACCTACAATGAGCAGTTCTTC.

Ten or more counts support this clonotype. This rearrangement joins TRBV7-2 to TRBJ2-5; D is undetermined. CDR1 is SGHTA and CDR2 is FQGNSA in the germline V gene. Trimming stripped 4 bases from V and 2 bases from J, with 11 bases between. The CDR3 runs 14 residues. The CDR3 here is CASSSFGLQETQYF. The CDR3 DNA sequence: TGTGCCAGCAGCTCATTCGGCTTGCAAGAGACCCAGTACTTC. The full variable domain, in which reference TRBV7-2 and TRBJ2-5 provide the parts outside the CDR3, is GAGVSQSPSNKVTEKGKDVELRCDPISGHTALYWYRQSLGQGLEFLIYFQGNSAPDKSGLPSDRFSAERTGGSVSTLTIQRTQQEDSAVYLCASSSFGLQETQYFGPGTRLLVL.

This clonotype was seen many times. The chain links TRBV9 to TRBJ1-3; tentatively, D is TRBD1 (5 bases). Germline values: CDR1 SGDLS, CDR2 YYNGEE. The germline V and J ends were trimmed by 0 bases and 0 bases, with 7 bases remaining between them. The CDR3 sequence is 15 residues long. The CDR3 nucleotides read TGTGCCAGCAGCGTAGGCGGGACCTCTGGAAACACCATATATTTT. It yields the protein CASSVGGTSGNTIYF.

At least ten counts were recorded for this clonotype. In DNA, the CDR3 is TGTGCCAGCAGTCAAGAGACTTGGGGAAACACCATATATTTT. It yields the protein CASSQETWGNTIYF. V and J are TRBV6-2 or TRBV6-3 and TRBJ1-3; D gene uncertain. Germline V lookup: CDR1 MNHEY, CDR2 SVGEGT. The CDR3 covers 14 residues. V was cut by 5 bases and J by 4 bases, with 12 bases left in between.

This clonotype was observed many times. The J gene is TRBJ1-5, the V gene TRBV3-1; no definite D call. The V gene lost 0 bases and the J gene lost 1 base, with 4 bases spanning the gap. CDR3 length: 14 amino acids. Germline V gene data show CDR1 as LGHDT and CDR2 as YNNKEL (reference sequence). The CDR3 sequence is CASSQDKSNQPQHF. The CDR3 bases are TGTGCCAGCAGCCAAGATAAGAGCAATCAGCCCCAGCATTTT.

This clonotype is medium-sized within its sample. This sequence joins TRBV20-1 and TRBJ1-1, with D perhaps matching TRBD1 (5 bases). Trimming cost V 1 base and J 3 bases, with 21 bases left between them. This CDR3 spans 17 amino acids. Looked up from germline, CDR1 is DFQATT and CDR2 is SNEGSKA (reference sequence). Here the CDR3 reads CSARGSGTHLRHTEAFF. CDR3 DNA: TGCAGTGCTAGAGGCAGCGGGACTCATCTTCGACACACTGAAGCTTTCTTT.

This clonotype was observed many times. The chain is built from TRBV12-3 or TRBV12-4 and TRBJ2-1; 8 bases agree with TRBD1. With 6 bases clipped from V and 0 bases from J, the junction kept 7 bases outside the gene matches. The length of the CDR3 is 16 residues. CDR3 residues: CASRGTGRSSYNEQFF. The CDR3 DNA reads as TGTGCCAGCAGGGGGACAGGCAGGAGCTCCTACAATGAGCAGTTCTTC.

This clonotype was seen repeatedly, ten times or more. This rearrangement joins TRBV9 to TRBJ2-1; D is unclear. The CDR3 spans 15 residues. Germline CDR1 and CDR2: SGDLS and YYNGEE. Trimming took 0 bases from V and 0 from J, leaving 7 bases between them. CDR3 protein: CASSVDLSSYNEQFF. Here the CDR3 DNA reads TGTGCCAGCAGCGTAGACCTGAGCTCCTACAATGAGCAGTTCTTC.

This clonotype was seen repeatedly, ten times or more. The CDR3 DNA is TGTGCCAGCAGCTTAGGAGGGTTCATGTACAATGAGCAGTTCTTC. Its protein is CASSLGGFMYNEQFF. This chain uses TRBV7-2 with TRBJ2-1; D is perhaps TRBD2 (5 bases). Germline values: CDR1 SGHTA, CDR2 FQGNSA. The germline V and J ends were trimmed by 1 base and 4 bases, with 11 bases remaining between them. The CDR3 runs 15 residues.

In this sample, this clonotype turned up many times. In DNA form, the CDR3 reads TGTGCCAGCACCCCTCGGGCCTCAACTAATGAAAAACTGTTTTTT. Protein: CASTPRASTNEKLFF. The chain uses TRBV27 and TRBJ1-4, with D hard to call. The CDR3 runs 15 residues. CDR1 is MNHEY and CDR2 is SMNVEV in the germline V gene (reference sequence). The ends were cut back, 7 bases at V and 0 bases at J, with 12 bases in the middle.

This clonotype was counted ten times or more. Here the CDR3 reads CASSPGQGETYEQYF. The CDR3 DNA follows: TGCGCCAGCAGCCCCGGACAGGGGGAAACCTACGAGCAGTACTTC. V gene TRBV5-1 combines with J gene TRBJ2-7; 10 bases are shared with TRBD1. There are 15 residues in the CDR3. V was pared by 4 bases and J by 2 bases, with 6 bases of the junction left unmatched. In germline, CDR1 is SGHRS, CDR2 YFSETQ. The full variable domain, its missing parts supplied by reference TRBV5-1 and TRBJ2-7, is KAGVTQTPRYLIKTRGQQVTLSCSPISGHRSVSWYQQTPGQGLQFLFEYFSETQRNKGNFPGRFSGRQFSNSRSEMNVSTLELGDSALYLCASSPGQGETYEQYFGPGTRLTVT.

The table lists this clonotype with many counts. The V gene is TRBV6-6, the J gene TRBJ2-7; 7 bases are shared with TRBD1. Germline V gene lookup returns CDR1 MNHNY and CDR2 SVGAGI (reference sequence). The CDR3 extends over 17 amino acids. The V and J ends lost 4 bases and 5 bases, in that order; junction bases with no gene match: 17. The CDR3 sequence is CASSSPDRAARYDEQYF. CDR3 nucleotides: TGTGCCAGCAGTTCCCCCGACAGGGCGGCGCGGTACGACGAGCAGTACTTC.

This clonotype was counted many times. The rearrangement links TRBV7-2 to TRBJ2-6; 7 positions agree with TRBD1. After removal of 5 bases from V and 0 bases from J, the junction contained 7 bases not matched to a gene. From germline, CDR1 is SGHTA and CDR2 FQGNSA. The CDR3 totals 17 residues. Here the CDR3 DNA reads TGTGCCAGCAGCCAAGGACAGGAAAGCTCTGGGGCCAACGTCCTGACTTTC. Translating gives CASSQGQESSGANVLTF.

This clonotype has a count of ten or more. The gene calls are TRBV5-1 and TRBJ2-3, with 7 nucleotides matching TRBD1. The CDR3 covers 15 residues. CDR1 SGHRS and CDR2 YFSETQ come from the germline V gene. With 5 bases clipped from V and 1 base from J, the junction kept 7 bases outside the gene matches. CDR3 nucleotide sequence: TGCGCCAGCAGTTATTCCGGGACAGGCACAGATACGCAGTATTTT. Protein product: CASSYSGTGTDTQYF.

This clonotype was counted at least ten times. This chain joins TRBV6-5 and TRBJ1-1, with a weak D call TRBD1 (5 bases). The V gene's germline CDR1 is MNHEY and CDR2 SVGAGI. The CDR3 is made up of 16 amino acids. V gave up 5 bases and J gave up 2 bases, with 18 bases separating them. CDR3 nucleotides: TGTGCCAGCAGTCCGCTATGGGGGGTGGTTAACACTGAAGCTTTCTTT. Translated: CASSPLWGVVNTEAFF.